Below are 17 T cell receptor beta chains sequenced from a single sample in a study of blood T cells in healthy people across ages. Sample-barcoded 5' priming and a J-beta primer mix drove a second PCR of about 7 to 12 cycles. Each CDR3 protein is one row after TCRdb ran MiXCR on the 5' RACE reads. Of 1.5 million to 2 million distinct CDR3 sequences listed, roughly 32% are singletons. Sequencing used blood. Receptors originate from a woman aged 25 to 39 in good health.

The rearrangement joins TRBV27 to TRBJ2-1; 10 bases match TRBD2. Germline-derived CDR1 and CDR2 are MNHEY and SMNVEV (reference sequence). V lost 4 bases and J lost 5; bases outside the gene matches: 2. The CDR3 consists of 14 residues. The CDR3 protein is CASSWLAGDNEQFF. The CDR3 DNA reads TGTGCCAGCAGTTGGCTAGCGGGGGACAATGAGCAGTTCTTC.

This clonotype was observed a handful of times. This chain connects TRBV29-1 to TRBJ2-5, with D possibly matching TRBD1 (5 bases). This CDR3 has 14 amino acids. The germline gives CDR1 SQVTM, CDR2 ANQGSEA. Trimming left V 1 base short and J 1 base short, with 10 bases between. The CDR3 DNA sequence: TGCAGCGTTGAAGGCCCAGGGATCCAAGAGACCCAGTACTTC. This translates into CSVEGPGIQETQYF.

Written as DNA, the CDR3 is TGCGCCAGCAGCCAAGGGGGACAGGGGATCGCGCCCCAGCATTTT. Protein product: CASSQGGQGIAPQHF. This chain connects TRBV4-1 to TRBJ1-5, with TRBD1 matching 10 bases. The V gene end was trimmed by 1 base and the J gene end by 9 bases; junction bases not matched to a gene: 6. Germline lookup yields CDR1 MGHRA and CDR2 YSYEKL. The CDR3 totals 15 residues.

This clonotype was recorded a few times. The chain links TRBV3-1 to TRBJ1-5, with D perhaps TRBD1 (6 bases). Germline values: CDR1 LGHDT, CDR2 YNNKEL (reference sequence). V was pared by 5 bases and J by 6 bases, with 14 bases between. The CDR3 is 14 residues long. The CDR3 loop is CASSENRVFQPQHF. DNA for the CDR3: TGTGCCAGCAGCGAAAACAGGGTTTTTCAGCCCCAGCATTTT.

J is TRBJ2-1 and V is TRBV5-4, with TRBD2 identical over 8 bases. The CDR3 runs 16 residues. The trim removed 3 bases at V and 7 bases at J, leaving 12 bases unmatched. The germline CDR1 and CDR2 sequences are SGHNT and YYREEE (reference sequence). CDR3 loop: CASSSLSGGVLNEQFF. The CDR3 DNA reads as TGTGCCAGCAGCTCCCTTTCGGGGGGGGTTTTAAATGAGCAGTTCTTC.

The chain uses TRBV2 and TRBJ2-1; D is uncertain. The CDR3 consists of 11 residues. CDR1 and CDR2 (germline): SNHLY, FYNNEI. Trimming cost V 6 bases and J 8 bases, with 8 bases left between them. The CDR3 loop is CASRTMDEQFF. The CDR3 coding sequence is TGTGCCAGCAGGACCATGGATGAGCAGTTCTTC.

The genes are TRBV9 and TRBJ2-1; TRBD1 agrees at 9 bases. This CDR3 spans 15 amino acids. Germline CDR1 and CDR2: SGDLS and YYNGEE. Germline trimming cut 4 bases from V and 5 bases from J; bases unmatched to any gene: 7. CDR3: CASSRKGQGDNEQFF. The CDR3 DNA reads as TGTGCCAGCAGCCGGAAGGGACAGGGCGACAATGAGCAGTTCTTC. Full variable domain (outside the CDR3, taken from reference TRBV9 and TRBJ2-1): DSGVTQTPKHLITATGQRVTLRCSPRSGDLSVYWYQQSLDQGLQFLIQYYNGEERAKGNILERFSAQQFPDLHSELNLSSLELGDSALYFCASSRKGQGDNEQFFGPGTRLTVL.

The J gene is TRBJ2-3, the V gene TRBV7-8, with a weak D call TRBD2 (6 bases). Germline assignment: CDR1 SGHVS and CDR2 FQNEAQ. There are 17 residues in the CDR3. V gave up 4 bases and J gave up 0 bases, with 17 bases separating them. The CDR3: CASSSSYSGLSTDTQYF. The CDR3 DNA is TGTGCCAGCAGCTCGTCCTATAGCGGCCTAAGCACAGATACGCAGTATTTT.

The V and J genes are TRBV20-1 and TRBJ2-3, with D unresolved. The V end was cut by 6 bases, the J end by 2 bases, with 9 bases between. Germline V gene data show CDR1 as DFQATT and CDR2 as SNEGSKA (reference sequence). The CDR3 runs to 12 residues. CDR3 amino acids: CSARDATDTQYF. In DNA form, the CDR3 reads TGCAGTGCAAGGGATGCCACAGATACGCAGTATTTT.

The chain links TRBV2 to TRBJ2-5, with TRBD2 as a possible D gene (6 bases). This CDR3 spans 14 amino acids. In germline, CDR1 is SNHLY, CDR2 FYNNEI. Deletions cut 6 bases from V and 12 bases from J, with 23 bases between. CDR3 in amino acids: CASRGLKFRENKYF. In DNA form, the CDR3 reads TGTGCCAGCAGAGGCCTTAAGTTCCGGGAGAACAAGTACTTC.

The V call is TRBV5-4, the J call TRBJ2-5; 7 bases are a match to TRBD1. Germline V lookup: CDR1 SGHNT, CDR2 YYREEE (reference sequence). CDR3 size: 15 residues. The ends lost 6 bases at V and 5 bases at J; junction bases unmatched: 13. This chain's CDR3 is CASNRETGVGETQYF. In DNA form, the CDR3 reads TGTGCCAGCAACAGAGAAACAGGGGTGGGCGAGACCCAGTACTTC. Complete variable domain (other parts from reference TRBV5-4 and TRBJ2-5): ETGVTQSPTHLIKTRGQQVTLRCSSQSGHNTVSWYQQALGQGPQFIFQYYREEENGRGNFPPRFSGLQFPNYSSELNVNALELDDSALYLCASNRETGVGETQYFGPGTRLLVL.

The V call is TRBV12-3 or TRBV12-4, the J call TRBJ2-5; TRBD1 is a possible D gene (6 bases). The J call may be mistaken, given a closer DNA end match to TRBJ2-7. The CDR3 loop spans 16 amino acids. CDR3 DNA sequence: TGTGCCAGCAGCCCCGGGGCAGGGACAAGACACTACGAGCAGTACTTC. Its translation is CASSPGAGTRHYEQYF.

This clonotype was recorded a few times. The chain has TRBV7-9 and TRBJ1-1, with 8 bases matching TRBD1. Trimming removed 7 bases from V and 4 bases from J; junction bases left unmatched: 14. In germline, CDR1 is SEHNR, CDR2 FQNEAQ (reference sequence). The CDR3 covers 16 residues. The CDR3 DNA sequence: TGTGCCAGCAACTCCGGGACAGGAAACTCGGGCACTGAAGCTTTCTTT. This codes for CASNSGTGNSGTEAFF.

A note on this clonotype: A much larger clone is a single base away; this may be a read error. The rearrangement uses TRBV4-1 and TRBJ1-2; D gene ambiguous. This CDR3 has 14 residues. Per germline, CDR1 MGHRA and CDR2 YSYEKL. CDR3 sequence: CTSSQDGGNYGYTF. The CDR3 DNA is TGCACCAGCAGCCAAGACGGAGGGAACTATGGCTACACCTTC.

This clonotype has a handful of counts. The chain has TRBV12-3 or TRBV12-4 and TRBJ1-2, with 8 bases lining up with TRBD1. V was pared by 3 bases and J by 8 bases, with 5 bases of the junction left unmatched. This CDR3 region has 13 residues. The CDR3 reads CASSFGTGLGYTF. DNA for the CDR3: TGTGCCAGCAGTTTCGGGACAGGACTCGGCTACACCTTC.

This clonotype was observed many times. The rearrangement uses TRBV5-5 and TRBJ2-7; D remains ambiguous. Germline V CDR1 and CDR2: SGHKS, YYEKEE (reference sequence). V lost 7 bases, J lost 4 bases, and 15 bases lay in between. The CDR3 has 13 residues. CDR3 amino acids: CASSPAATYEQYF. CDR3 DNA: TGTGCCAGCTCACCGGCGGCGACGTACGAGCAGTACTTC.

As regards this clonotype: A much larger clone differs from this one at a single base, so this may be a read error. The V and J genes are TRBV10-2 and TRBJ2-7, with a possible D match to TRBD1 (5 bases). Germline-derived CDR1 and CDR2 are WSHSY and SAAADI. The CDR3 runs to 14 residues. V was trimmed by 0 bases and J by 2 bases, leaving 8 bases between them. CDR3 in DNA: TGCGCCAGCAGTGAGTCGGGGCGCCCCTACGAGCAGTACTTC. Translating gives CASSESGRPYEQYF.